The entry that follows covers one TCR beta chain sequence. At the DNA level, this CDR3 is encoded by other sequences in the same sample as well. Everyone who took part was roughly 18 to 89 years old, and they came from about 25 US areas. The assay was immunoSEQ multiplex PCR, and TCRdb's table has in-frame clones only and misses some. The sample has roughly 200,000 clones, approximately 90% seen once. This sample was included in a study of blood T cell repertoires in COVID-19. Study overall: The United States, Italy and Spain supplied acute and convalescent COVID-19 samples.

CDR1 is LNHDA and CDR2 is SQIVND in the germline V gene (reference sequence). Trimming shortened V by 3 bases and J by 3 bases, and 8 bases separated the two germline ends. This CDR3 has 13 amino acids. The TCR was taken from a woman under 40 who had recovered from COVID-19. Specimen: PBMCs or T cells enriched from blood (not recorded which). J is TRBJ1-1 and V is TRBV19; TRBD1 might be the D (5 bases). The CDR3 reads CASSISRDTEAFF. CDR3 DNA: TGTGCCAGTAGTATTTCCAGGGACACTGAAGCTTTCTTT.